This T cell receptor (beta chain) was obtained from a study of blood T cells in healthy people across ages. This clonotype was counted at least ten times. The CDR3 contains 13 residues. Trimming stripped 7 bases from V and 5 bases from J, with 15 bases between. Germline values: CDR1 SNHLY, CDR2 FYNNEI. It was with a sample-barcoded 5' primer and a J-beta primer mix that a second PCR of roughly 7 to 12 cycles was run. TCRdb reprocessed the 5' RACE reads with MiXCR, giving one entry per CDR3 protein. This table has 1.5 million to 2 million distinct CDR3 sequences, roughly 30% appearing once. The receptor was isolated from a woman in her 30s in good health. V usage is TRBV2 and J usage is TRBJ2-7; possibly TRBD1 or TRBD2 for D (7 bases each). Sequenced input: blood. The CDR3 DNA follows: TGTGCCAGCACTCGGGACAGCGGGGACGAGCAGTACTTC. Its translation: CASTRDSGDEQYF.